This T cell receptor (beta chain) is from a study of T cells of healthy individuals (dated by TCRdb to 2017 to 2018). The library was made by 5' RACE. TCRdb lists the instrument as Illumina MiSeq. TCRdb reprocessed the public reads (quality trimming at Q25 with fastp, clone calling with MiXCR) and kept in-frame beta chains. Entries that share a CDR3 protein sequence are merged under the most common genes and DNA. This sample gives 55,000 to 65,000 distinct CDR3 sequences in total; 16% of them show up just once. The ten largest clones add up to around 5.1% of the sample. The germline V gene encodes CDR1 SGDLS and CDR2 YYNGEE. At the junction V is shortened by 4 bases and J by 2 bases, with 13 bases in between. The CDR3 has 14 amino acids, counting the end cysteine and phenylalanine. Left in the record is the CDR3 DNA by itself, 42 bases read in frame from the first base. This clonotype was seen ten or more times. Its recognized antigen is unknown. Per-base qualities were not stored, and no clone one base away is much larger.

The rearranged chain carries TRBV9 and TRBJ2-7; perhaps TRBD2 is the D gene, with 6 bases matching. This clonotype originated in a human donor in good health. The DNA sequence is as follows: TGTGCCAGCAGCCCCCGGGACTGGCCCTACGAGCAGTACTTC. Its translation is CASSPRDWPYEQYF.